These T cell receptor beta chains were read from a single sample in a study of blood T cell repertoires in COVID-19. Measured with immunoSEQ multiplex PCR; TCRdb has only the in-frame clones, and not every one. Of roughly 140,000 clones in the sample, around 83% are singletons; the top ten hold 7.5% to 8.5%. Sequenced input: peripheral blood. These receptors originate from a woman aged 55-70 years with COVID-19, enrolled during active disease. Both conserved end residues are part of each CDR3. The order of the fields is V gene, D gene, J gene, clone size, CDR3 protein, CDR3 DNA. The D gene is left open where the match is weak. Not every row has a clone size; where given, it reads once, few, many or a size class.

TRBV3-1/TRBV3-2	NA	TRBJ1-2	NA	CASSQDSRGGYTF	TGTGCCAGCAGCCAAGATAGTAGGGGCGGCTACACCTTC
TRBV5-1	NA	TRBJ1-4	NA	CASSLTGYNEKLFF	TGCGCCAGCAGCTTGACAGGGTATAATGAAAAACTGTTTTTT
TRBV6-1	NA	TRBJ1-4	NA	CASSDLGRLNEKLFF	TGTGCCAGCAGTGACCTGGGTCGACTTAATGAAAAACTGTTTTTT
TRBV9	NA	TRBJ1-1	NA	CASSPGQGHTEAFF	TGTGCCAGCAGCCCCGGCCAGGGCCACACTGAAGCTTTCTTT
TRBV3-1/TRBV3-2	NA	TRBJ2-1	once	CASRPGPGNEQFF	TGTGCCAGCAGGCCGGGCCCGGGGAATGAGCAGTTCTTC
TRBV13	NA	TRBJ1-3	few	CASSRGAAGNTIYF	TGTGCCAGCAGCCGGGGGGCCGCGGGAAACACCATATATTTT
TRBV15	TRBD1	TRBJ2-5	NA	CATSRGQGREETQYF	TGTGCCACCAGCAGAGGACAGGGGCGCGAAGAGACCCAGTACTTC
TRBV19	NA	TRBJ1-5	few	CASLFRGSDQPQHF	TGTGCCAGCCTTTTCAGGGGTTCAGATCAGCCCCAGCATTTT
TRBV6-5	NA	TRBJ2-2	NA	CASSLGLPTVVGELFF	TGTGCCAGCAGTTTGGGACTTCCCACGGTGGTCGGGGAGCTGTTTTTT
TRBV19	NA	TRBJ2-6	NA	CASSISWAGANVLTF	TGTGCCAGTAGTATATCCTGGGCAGGGGCCAACGTCCTGACTTTC
TRBV5-6	NA	TRBJ2-3	NA	CASSNWGLAHTDTQYF	TGTGCCAGCAGCAATTGGGGACTGGCCCACACAGATACGCAGTATTTT
TRBV15	TRBD2	TRBJ2-3	once	CATSRGLAGGVFFTDTQYF	TGTGCCACCAGCAGGGGACTAGCGGGAGGAGTCTTCTTCACAGATACGCAGTATTTT
TRBV7-3	NA	TRBJ2-2	NA	CASSPLAGNTGELFF	TGTGCCAGCAGCCCCTTGGCGGGGAACACCGGGGAGCTGTTTTTT
TRBV13	TRBD2	TRBJ2-1	NA	CASSLDPLAGGGNEQFF	TGTGCCAGCAGCTTAGACCCACTAGCGGGGGGGGGAAATGAGCAGTTCTTC
TRBV7-9	NA	TRBJ1-2	NA	CASSLVGARGSGYTF	TGTGCCAGCAGCTTAGTAGGGGCACGGGGGTCTGGCTACACCTTC
TRBV3-1/TRBV3-2	NA	TRBJ2-6	NA	CASSQDQVPGANVLTF	TGTGCCAGCAGCCAAGATCAGGTGCCTGGGGCCAACGTCCTGACTTTC
TRBV2	TRBD2	TRBJ2-3	NA	CASSGMSGGVTPDTQYF	TGTGCCAGCAGTGGAATGAGCGGGGGGGTCACCCCAGATACGCAGTATTTT
TRBV19	TRBD1	TRBJ1-1	NA	CASSAYRGSDAFF	TGTGCCAGTAGTGCGTACAGGGGGTCGGATGCTTTCTTT
TRBV5-1	TRBD1	TRBJ1-2	NA	CASSPRDREEYGYTF	TGCGCCAGCAGCCCCCGGGACAGGGAGGAATATGGCTACACCTTC
TRBV21-1	NA	TRBJ2-1	NA	CASSKEGQGSYNEQFF	TGTGCCAGCAGCAAAGAGGGACAGGGAAGCTACAATGAGCAGTTCTTC
TRBV7-9	NA	TRBJ1-1	NA	CASSLSWQGRNTEAFF	TGTGCCAGCAGCTTAAGCTGGCAGGGGAGGAACACTGAAGCTTTCTTT
TRBV19	NA	TRBJ1-6	NA	CASSIDGAPYNSPLHF	TGTGCCAGTAGTATAGATGGGGCACCGTATAATTCACCCCTCCACTTT
TRBV12-5	NA	TRBJ2-4	NA	CASGLIQGGKNIQYF	TGTGCTAGTGGTTTGATACAGGGAGGGAAAAACATTCAGTACTTC
TRBV11-3	NA	TRBJ2-2	NA	CASSLSRSNTGELFF	TGTGCCAGCAGCCTATCCCGAAGTAACACCGGGGAGCTGTTTTTT
TRBV28	NA	TRBJ2-2	NA	CAASGPPTQELFF	TGTGCCGCCAGCGGGCCTCCGACCCAGGAGCTGTTTTTT
TRBV25-1	NA	TRBJ2-2	NA	CASSAAGPNRELFF	TGTGCCAGCAGTGCGGCAGGCCCTAACCGGGAGCTGTTTTTT
TRBV2	NA	TRBJ2-5	NA	CASSLGRAQETQYF	TGTGCCAGCAGTCTGGGCCGAGCTCAAGAGACCCAGTACTTC
TRBV7-9	NA	TRBJ1-4	NA	CASSFSTNEKLFF	TGTGCCAGCAGCTTCTCTACTAATGAAAAACTGTTTTTT
TRBV18	TRBD2	TRBJ2-5	NA	CASSREGPPLQETQYF	TGTGCCAGCTCCCGGGAGGGGCCGCCATTACAAGAGACCCAGTACTTC
TRBV28	NA	TRBJ1-2	NA	CASSVQGFYGYTF	TGTGCCAGCAGTGTACAGGGATTTTATGGCTACACTTTC
TRBV4-1	NA	TRBJ1-6	few	CASSQDASGSPLHF	TGCGCCAGCAGCCAAGACGCGTCGGGTTCACCCCTCCACTTT
TRBV2	TRBD2	TRBJ2-7	few	CASRLTSGTYEQYF	TGTGCCAGCAGACTGACTAGCGGGACCTACGAGCAGTACTTC
TRBV12-3/TRBV12-4	NA	TRBJ1-1	NA	CASKVGHLKAFF	TGTGCCAGCAAGGTCGGACACCTCAAAGCTTTCTTT
TRBV6-5	NA	TRBJ1-1	few	CASHGGVVMNTEAFF	TGTGCCAGCCACGGTGGTGTCGTTATGAACACTGAAGCTTTCTTT
TRBV21-1	NA	TRBJ1-5	NA	CASSKGGLANQPQHF	TGTGCCAGCAGCAAAGGAGGACTCGCCAATCAGCCCCAGCATTTT
TRBV19	TRBD1	TRBJ1-2	NA	CASTRDREGYTF	TGTGCCAGTACTAGGGACAGGGAGGGCTACACCTTC
TRBV3-1/TRBV3-2	NA	TRBJ2-1	NA	CASSLRGRGLKSGEQFF	TGTGCCAGCAGCCTAAGGGGGAGGGGACTAAAGTCTGGTGAGCAGTTCTTC
TRBV5-1	NA	TRBJ1-1	NA	CASSFELLNTEAFF	TGCGCCAGCAGCTTTGAACTACTGAACACTGAAGCTTTCTTT
TRBV24-1	NA	TRBJ1-1	few	CATSDLPTGLAFF	TGTGCCACCAGTGATTTGCCTACAGGGTTGGCTTTCTTT
TRBV19	NA	TRBJ1-6	NA	CASRGSYNSPLHF	TGTGCCAGCCGGGGTTCATATAATTCACCCCTCCACTTT
TRBV5-5	NA	TRBJ2-7	NA	CASTLYEQYF	TGTGCCAGCACCCTCTACGAGCAGTACTTC
TRBV5-1	TRBD2	TRBJ2-7	NA	CASNLAGGQLGEQYF	TGCGCCAGCAACTTAGCGGGAGGACAGCTTGGAGAGCAGTACTTC
TRBV5-1	NA	TRBJ1-6	NA	CASSPVGEYNSPLHF	TGCGCCAGCAGCCCGGTCGGGGAATATAATTCACCCCTCCACTTT
TRBV5-1	TRBD1	TRBJ1-6	once	CASSRTGGNSPLHF	TGCGCCAGCAGCAGGACAGGGGGCAATTCACCCCTCCACTTT
TRBV5-1	TRBD1	TRBJ1-6	once	CASSSTGANSPLHF	TGCGCCAGCAGCTCGACAGGGGCCAATTCACCCCTCCACTTT
TRBV9	NA	TRBJ1-1	NA	CASSSRGVNTEAFF	TGTGCCAGCAGCTCCCGGGGTGTGAACACTGAAGCTTTCTTT
TRBV5-4	TRBD2	TRBJ2-6	NA	CASPSVRGGAAGANVLTF	TGTGCCAGCCCCTCCGTGCGGGGGGGCGCAGCTGGGGCCAACGTCCTGACTTTC
TRBV7-8	NA	TRBJ1-1	NA	CASSLSRGRGAFF	TGTGCCAGCAGCTTATCCCGAGGGAGGGGTGCTTTCTTT
TRBV3-1/TRBV3-2	NA	TRBJ1-1	NA	CASSVSGLMNTEAFF	TGTGCCAGCAGCGTATCGGGACTCATGAACACTGAAGCTTTCTTT
TRBV18	NA	TRBJ1-1	NA	CASSPQGRTTEAFF	TGTGCCAGCTCACCTCAGGGTCGAACGACTGAAGCTTTCTTT
TRBV5-4	NA	TRBJ1-2	NA	CASSLDGYGYTF	TGTGCCAGCAGCCTGGACGGCTATGGCTACACCTTC
TRBV30	NA	TRBJ1-1	NA	CAWSKGASNTEAFF	TGTGCCTGGAGTAAAGGGGCTTCGAACACTGAAGCTTTCTTT
TRBV4-1	TRBD2	TRBJ2-7	NA	CASSPLAVSSYEQYF	TGCGCCAGCAGCCCTCTAGCGGTAAGCTCCTACGAGCAGTACTTC
TRBV2	NA	TRBJ1-2	once	CASKGGANYGYTF	TGTGCCAGCAAAGGGGGAGCTAACTATGGCTACACCTTC
TRBV25-1	NA	TRBJ1-6	NA	CASTSPSRNSPLHF	TGTGCCAGCACCTCGCCAAGCCGGAATTCACCCCTCCACTTT
TRBV5-1	NA	TRBJ1-4	NA	CASSLSIQEYNEKLFF	TGCGCCAGCAGCTTGAGCATTCAGGAATACAATGAAAAACTGTTTTTT
TRBV29-1	NA	TRBJ2-3	NA	CSVQRTGQRRSTDTQYF	TGCAGCGTTCAGAGGACTGGACAGCGGAGGAGCACAGATACGCAGTATTTT
TRBV11-2	NA	TRBJ1-2	NA	CASSLERGGYGYTF	TGTGCCAGCAGCTTAGAACGGGGGGGATATGGCTACACCTTC
TRBV19	TRBD2	TRBJ2-1	NA	CATSTRGRAGADNEQFF	TGTGCCACTAGTACTAGAGGACGGGCGGGAGCTGACAATGAGCAGTTCTTC